This is a list of T cell receptor beta chains from one sample in a study of vaccination effects on CD4 cells after COVID-19. Data came from immunoSEQ multiplex PCR; TCRdb stores just in-frame clones and leaves some out. The data contain around 45,000 clones, about three quarters of them seen just once; the ten biggest clones take up about 10%. These TCRs' antigens remain unknown. Sample: CD4+ T cells from PBMCs cultured without peptide, taken before COVID-19 vaccination. These receptors were obtained from a human donor who had a prior SARS-CoV-2 infection. Both conserved end residues are part of each CDR3. The order of the fields is J gene, clone size, D gene, V gene, CDR3 DNA, CDR3 protein. D genes are given only for firm matches. Size values are once, few and many counts, or a class for expanded clones, and some rows have none.

>TRBJ2-1|NA|TRBD2|TRBV7-2
TGTGCCAGCAGCTCCCGGACTAGCGGGGGGGTTTTTTACAATGAGCAGTTCTTC
CASSSRTSGGVFYNEQFF
>TRBJ2-1|medium-sized|TRBD2|TRBV7-6
TGTGCCAGCAGCCCCCGCTCAACTACTAGCGGGAGAGCGGGCCTCTTCCCGGGGGAGCAGTTCTTC
CASSPRSTTSGRAGLFPGEQFF
>TRBJ1-1|few|NA|TRBV2
TGTGCCAGCACCTCTGAGTTGGGGGGTCAAGCTTTCTTT
CASTSELGGQAFF
>TRBJ2-3|NA|TRBD2|TRBV30
TGTGCCTGGAGTGTACGCTCTAGCGGACGCACAGATACGCAGTATTTT
CAWSVRSSGRTDTQYF
>TRBJ1-5|NA|NA|TRBV24-1
TGTGCCACCAAGGAGTGGGATCAGCCCCAGCATTTT
CATKEWDQPQHF
>TRBJ2-1|NA|NA|TRBV6-5
TGTGCCAGCAGTTACTCATCCGGGTCCTACAATGAGCAGTTCTTC
CASSYSSGSYNEQFF
>TRBJ2-3|NA|TRBD2|TRBV2
TGTGCCAGCAGTGAACCTAGCGGGAGCACAGATACGCAGTATTTT
CASSEPSGSTDTQYF
>TRBJ2-5|NA|TRBD1|TRBV2
TGTGCCAGCAGTGGTTTGACAGGGAACCAAGAGACCCAGTACTTC
CASSGLTGNQETQYF
>TRBJ2-7|NA|NA|TRBV9
TGTGCCAGCAGCGCCCGACCTAATACAGGGTACGCGTCCTACGAGCAGTACTTC
CASSARPNTGYASYEQYF
>TRBJ1-1|once|NA|TRBV24-1
TGTGCCACCAGTGATTCCCAGACCCCTGAAGCTTTCTTT
CATSDSQTPEAFF
>TRBJ2-1|once|NA|TRBV6-1
TGTGCCAGCAGTGAACGCTACGGACGGAACAATGAGCAGTTCTTC
CASSERYGRNNEQFF
>TRBJ1-3|NA|NA|TRBV18
TGTGCCAGCTCACCATTGTCGTCGCCTGGAAACACCATATATTTT
CASSPLSSPGNTIYF
>TRBJ1-3|once|NA|TRBV4-1
TGCGCCAGCAGCCAAGATCTGCAGGGTCCGGAAGCTGGAAACACCATATATTTT
CASSQDLQGPEAGNTIYF
>TRBJ1-5|few|TRBD1|TRBV19
TGTGCCAGTAGTATTTCGGGGACAGGGGGGATCGAGCCCCAGCATTTT
CASSISGTGGIEPQHF
>TRBJ1-1|NA|NA|TRBV20-1
TGCAGTGCTCAGAGGGGTGATGAAGCTTTCTTT
CSAQRGDEAFF
>TRBJ1-3|NA|NA|TRBV7-3
TGTGCCAGCAGCGACGGCCCCGGAGGGCGTGGAAACACCATATATTTT
CASSDGPGGRGNTIYF
>TRBJ1-4|NA|NA|TRBV27
TGTGCCAGCGGCACCGCGGGGGGCCTAAGAGAAAAACTGTTTTTT
CASGTAGGLREKLFF
>TRBJ1-4|once|NA|TRBV19
TGTGCCAGTAGTGCCAACAGACAGCTGAATGAAAAACTGTTTTTT
CASSANRQLNEKLFF
>TRBJ2-7|NA|NA|TRBV18
TGTGCCAGCTCACCACCTAGTACGTTCGGCGAGCAGTACTTC
CASSPPSTFGEQYF
>TRBJ1-2|NA|NA|TRBV5-1
TGCGCCAGCAGCTTGGAGTTCGGCGGCCCCACGGGCTACACCTTC
CASSLEFGGPTGYTF
>TRBJ1-2|NA|TRBD1|TRBV2
TGTGCCAGCAGTCGGGTCCTCGGCAGGGGGCGCTTAAACTATGGCTACACCTTC
CASSRVLGRGRLNYGYTF
>TRBJ1-1|NA|NA|TRBV4-2
TGTGCCAGCAGCCAAGATTGGGGACCTTTGAACACTGAAGCTTTCTTT
CASSQDWGPLNTEAFF
>TRBJ1-2|NA|NA|TRBV11-2
TGTGCCAGCAGCCATCAAAATACCGACTCAGGCTACACCTTC
CASSHQNTDSGYTF
>TRBJ2-2|few|NA|TRBV6-1
TGTGCCAGCAGTGAACAGGGAGTCACCGGGGAGCTGTTTTTT
CASSEQGVTGELFF
>TRBJ1-1|NA|NA|TRBV11-2
TGTGCCAGCAGCTTTACGGGGGGCACTGAAGCTTTCTTT
CASSFTGGTEAFF
>TRBJ1-5|NA|NA|TRBV27
TGTGCCAGCCGGCCAAGGGGGAGTGATAGCAATCAGCCCCAGCATTTT
CASRPRGSDSNQPQHF
>TRBJ2-5|NA|NA|TRBV4-2
TGTGCCAGCAGCCCGAAAGGCTGGGGCCAAGAGACCCAGTACTTC
CASSPKGWGQETQYF
>TRBJ1-3|NA|NA|TRBV6-5
TGTGCCAGCAGTTTAACCAGGGGCTCTGGAAACACCATATATTTT
CASSLTRGSGNTIYF
>TRBJ1-1|NA|NA|TRBV4-1
TGCGCCAGCAGCCGCCGGGAGGGTCCGTTAATGAACACTGAAGCTTTCTTT
CASSRREGPLMNTEAFF
>TRBJ1-3|NA|NA|TRBV10-3
TGTGCCATCAGTGAATCCGGTTCTGGAAACACCATATATTTT
CAISESGSGNTIYF
>TRBJ1-2|NA|NA|TRBV6-5
TGTGCCAGCAGGATTTCGGACAGCTATGGCTACACCTTC
CASRISDSYGYTF
>TRBJ2-4|NA|NA|TRBV19
TGTGCCAGTAGTGGAGGGGATCGCATTCAGTACTTC
CASSGGDRIQYF
>TRBJ1-6|NA|TRBD1|TRBV11-2
TGTGCCAGCAGCTTCTCGGTCAGGGGGCACTCACCCCTCCACTTT
CASSFSVRGHSPLHF
>TRBJ2-2|NA|NA|TRBV5-6
TGTGCCAGCAGCTGGAGGTCCGTTTACACCGGGGAGCTGTTTTTT
CASSWRSVYTGELFF
>TRBJ2-3|NA|NA|TRBV18
TGTGCCAGCTCCTTATTTTTAAGGGCCGGAGATACGCAGTATTTT
CASSLFLRAGDTQYF
>TRBJ1-2|NA|NA|TRBV7-9
TGTGCCAGCAGCTTAGCCGGGGCAACCTATGGCTACACCTTC
CASSLAGATYGYTF
>TRBJ2-7|NA|NA|TRBV9
TGTGCCAGCAGCGTATTATCTCCCCCTGACAGTACCTACGAGCAGTACTTC
CASSVLSPPDSTYEQYF
>TRBJ2-5|NA|NA|TRBV25-1
TGTGCCAGCCTGGGGCAACCCGTAGGGGAGACCCAGTACTTC
CASLGQPVGETQYF
>TRBJ2-1|NA|TRBD1|TRBV12-5
TGTGCTAGTGGACCCGGACAGGGGGACCACCCTAAGTACAATGAGCAGTTCTTC
CASGPGQGDHPKYNEQFF
>TRBJ2-5|NA|NA|TRBV28
TGTGCCAGCAGGCTCGGGACATCAGAGACCCAGTACTTC
CASRLGTSETQYF
>TRBJ1-1|NA|NA|TRBV5-4
TGTGCCAGCAGCTTCCCGGACGACAGGAACACTGAAGCTTTCTTT
CASSFPDDRNTEAFF
>TRBJ1-6|NA|TRBD1|TRBV5-1
TGCGCCAGCAAAACCGGGACAGATAATTCACCCCTCCACTTT
CASKTGTDNSPLHF
>TRBJ2-1|NA|NA|TRBV6-1
TGTGCCAGCAGTGAATCCGAGACAGAATACAATGAGCAGTTCTTC
CASSESETEYNEQFF
>TRBJ2-7|NA|NA|TRBV4-3
TGCGCCAGCAGCCAAGAGGCAGGGCACTCCTACGAGCAGTACTTC
CASSQEAGHSYEQYF
>TRBJ1-2|NA|TRBD1|TRBV6-2/TRBV6-3
TGTGCCAGCAGTTCCCCCGGCAGGGGGCCAGACTATGGCTACACCTTC
CASSSPGRGPDYGYTF
>TRBJ2-3|once|NA|TRBV5-4
TGTGCCAGCAGCTTACACTGGGGGCGAGATACGCAGTATTTT
CASSLHWGRDTQYF
>TRBJ2-3|few|NA|TRBV3-1/TRBV3-2
TGTGCCAGCAGCGTGACCCGCACAGATACGCAGTATTTT
CASSVTRTDTQYF
>TRBJ2-1|few|TRBD2|TRBV19
TGTGCCAGTAGGCCGTCCCCGGGACTAGCGGCCAACAATGAGCAGTTCTTC
CASRPSPGLAANNEQFF
>TRBJ2-7|NA|NA|TRBV19
TGTGCCAGTAGTAGCGGGGCTTACGAGCAGTACTTC
CASSSGAYEQYF
>TRBJ2-7|NA|NA|TRBV15
TGTGCCACCAGCATAGGGGGTCGGGCCTACGAGCAGTACTTC
CATSIGGRAYEQYF
>TRBJ1-1|NA|NA|TRBV30
TGTGCCTGCACGCCACCGAGATTTGCTTTCTTT
CACTPPRFAFF